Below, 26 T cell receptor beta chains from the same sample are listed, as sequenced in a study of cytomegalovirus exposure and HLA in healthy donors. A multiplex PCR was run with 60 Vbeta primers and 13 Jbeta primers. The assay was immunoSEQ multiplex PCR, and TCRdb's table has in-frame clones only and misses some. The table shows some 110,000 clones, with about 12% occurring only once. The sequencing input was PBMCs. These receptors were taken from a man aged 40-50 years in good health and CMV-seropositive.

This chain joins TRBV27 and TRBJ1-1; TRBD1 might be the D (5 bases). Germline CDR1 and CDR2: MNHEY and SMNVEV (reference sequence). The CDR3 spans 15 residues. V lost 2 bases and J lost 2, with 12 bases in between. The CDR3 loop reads CASSLTGTFNTEAFF. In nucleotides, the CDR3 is TGTGCCAGCAGTTTAACAGGAACTTTCAACACTGAAGCTTTCTTT.

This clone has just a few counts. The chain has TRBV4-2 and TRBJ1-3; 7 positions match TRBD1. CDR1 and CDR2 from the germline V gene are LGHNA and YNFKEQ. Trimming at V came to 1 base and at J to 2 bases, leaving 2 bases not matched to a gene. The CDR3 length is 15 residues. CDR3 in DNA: TGTGCCAGCAGCCAAGGACAGGGAACTGGAAACACCATATATTTT. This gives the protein CASSQGQGTGNTIYF.

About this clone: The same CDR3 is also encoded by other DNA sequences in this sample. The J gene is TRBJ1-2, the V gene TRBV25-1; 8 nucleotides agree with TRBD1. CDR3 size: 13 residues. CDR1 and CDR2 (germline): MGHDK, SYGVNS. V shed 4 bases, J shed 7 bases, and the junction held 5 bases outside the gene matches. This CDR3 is CASSGQGAPGYTF. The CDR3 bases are TGTGCCAGCAGTGGGCAGGGGGCCCCTGGCTACACCTTC.

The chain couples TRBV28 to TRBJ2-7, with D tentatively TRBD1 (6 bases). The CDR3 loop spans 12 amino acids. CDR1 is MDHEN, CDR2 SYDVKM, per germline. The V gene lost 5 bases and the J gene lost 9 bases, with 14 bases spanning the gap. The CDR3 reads CASSQTGTGQYF. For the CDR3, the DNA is TGTGCCAGCAGTCAAACAGGGACGGGGCAGTACTTC.

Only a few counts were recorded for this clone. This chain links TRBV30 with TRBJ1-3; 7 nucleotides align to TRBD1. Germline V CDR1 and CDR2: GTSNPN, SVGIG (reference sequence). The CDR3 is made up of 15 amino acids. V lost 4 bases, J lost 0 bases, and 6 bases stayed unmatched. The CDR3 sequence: CAWTKGQLSGNTIYF. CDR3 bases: TGTGCCTGGACAAAGGGACAGCTCTCTGGAAACACCATATATTTT.

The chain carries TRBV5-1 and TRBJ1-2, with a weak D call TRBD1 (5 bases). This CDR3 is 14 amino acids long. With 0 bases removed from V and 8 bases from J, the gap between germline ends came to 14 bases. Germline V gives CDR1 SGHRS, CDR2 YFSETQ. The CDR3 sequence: CASSLVGTRGGYTF. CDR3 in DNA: TGCGCCAGCAGCTTGGTAGGAACCCGGGGGGGCTACACCTTC.

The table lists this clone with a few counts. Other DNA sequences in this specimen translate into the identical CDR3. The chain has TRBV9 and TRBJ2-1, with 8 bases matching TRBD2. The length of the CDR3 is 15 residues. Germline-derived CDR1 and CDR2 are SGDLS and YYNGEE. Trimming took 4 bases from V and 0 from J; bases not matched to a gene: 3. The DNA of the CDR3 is TGTGCCAGCAGCTCAAGCGGGAGCTCCTACAATGAGCAGTTCTTC. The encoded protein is CASSSSGSSYNEQFF.

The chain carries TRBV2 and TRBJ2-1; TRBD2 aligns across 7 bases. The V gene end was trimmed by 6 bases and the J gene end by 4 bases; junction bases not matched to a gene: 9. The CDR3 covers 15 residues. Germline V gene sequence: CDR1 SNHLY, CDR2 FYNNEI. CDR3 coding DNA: TGTGCCAGCAGGTCTTTTGGAGCGGGGTACAATGAGCAGTTCTTC. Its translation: CASRSFGAGYNEQFF.

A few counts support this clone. CDR3 DNA sequence: TGTGCCAGCAGCCAAGAAGGGGCTTTTCAAGAGACCCAGTACTTC. As protein: CASSQEGAFQETQYF. The chain uses TRBV4-2 and TRBJ2-5; D perhaps matches TRBD1 (5 bases). The germline V and J ends were trimmed by 0 bases and 2 bases, with 10 bases remaining between them. Germline V gene lookup returns CDR1 LGHNA and CDR2 YNFKEQ. The CDR3 has 15 amino acids.

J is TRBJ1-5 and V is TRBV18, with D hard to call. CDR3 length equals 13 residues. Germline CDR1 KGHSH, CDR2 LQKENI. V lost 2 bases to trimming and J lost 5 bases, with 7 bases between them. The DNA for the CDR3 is TGTGCCAGCTCACCAGGTACAGATCAGCCCCAGCATTTT. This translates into CASSPGTDQPQHF.

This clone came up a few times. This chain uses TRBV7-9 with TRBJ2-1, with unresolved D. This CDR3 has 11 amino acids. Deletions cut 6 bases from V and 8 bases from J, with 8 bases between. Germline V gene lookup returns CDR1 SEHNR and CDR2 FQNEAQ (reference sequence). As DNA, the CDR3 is TGTGCCAGCAGGCATACGGATGAGCAGTTCTTC. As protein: CASRHTDEQFF.

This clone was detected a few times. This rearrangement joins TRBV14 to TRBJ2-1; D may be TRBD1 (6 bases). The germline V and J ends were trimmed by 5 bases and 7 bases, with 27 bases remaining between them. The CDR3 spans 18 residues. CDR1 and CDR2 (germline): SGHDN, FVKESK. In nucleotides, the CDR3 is TGTGCCAGCAGCTACCTCCTAAACCCCAGGGGTCCCTTTAATGAGCAGTTCTTC. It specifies CASSYLLNPRGPFNEQFF.

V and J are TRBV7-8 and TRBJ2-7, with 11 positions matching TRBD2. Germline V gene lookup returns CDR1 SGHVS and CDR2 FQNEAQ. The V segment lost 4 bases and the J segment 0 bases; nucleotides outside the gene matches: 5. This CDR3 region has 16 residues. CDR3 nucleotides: TGTGCCAGCAGCTCGGGACTAGCGGTAAGCTCCTACGAGCAGTACTTC. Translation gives CASSSGLAVSSYEQYF.

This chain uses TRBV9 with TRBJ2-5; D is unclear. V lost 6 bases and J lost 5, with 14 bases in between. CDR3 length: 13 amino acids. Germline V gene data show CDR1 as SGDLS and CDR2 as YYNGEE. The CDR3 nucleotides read TGTGCCAGCAACCTTTTCCCACGGGAGACCCAGTACTTC. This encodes CASNLFPRETQYF.

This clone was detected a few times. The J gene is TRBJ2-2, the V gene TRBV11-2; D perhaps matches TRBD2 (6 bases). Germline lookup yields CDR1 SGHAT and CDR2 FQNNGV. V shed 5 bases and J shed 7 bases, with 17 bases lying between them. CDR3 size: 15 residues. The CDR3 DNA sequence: TGTGCCAGCAGCCCCCGACTAGAGGGGATCGGGGAGCTGTTTTTT. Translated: CASSPRLEGIGELFF.

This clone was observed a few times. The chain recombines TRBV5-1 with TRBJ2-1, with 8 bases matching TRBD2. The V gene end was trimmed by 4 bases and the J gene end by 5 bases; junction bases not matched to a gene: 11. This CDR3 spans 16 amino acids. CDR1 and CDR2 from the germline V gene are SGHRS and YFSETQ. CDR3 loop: CASSPHPSGPHNEQFF. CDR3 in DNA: TGCGCCAGCAGCCCCCACCCTAGCGGGCCGCACAATGAGCAGTTCTTC. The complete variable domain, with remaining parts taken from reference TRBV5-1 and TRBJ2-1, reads KAGVTQTPRYLIKTRGQQVTLSCSPISGHRSVSWYQQTPGQGLQFLFEYFSETQRNKGNFPGRFSGRQFSNSRSEMNVSTLELGDSALYLCASSPHPSGPHNEQFFGPGTRLTVL.

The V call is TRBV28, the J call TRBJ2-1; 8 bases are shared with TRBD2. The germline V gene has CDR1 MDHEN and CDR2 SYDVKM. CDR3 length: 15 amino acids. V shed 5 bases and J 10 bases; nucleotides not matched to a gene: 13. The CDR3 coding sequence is TGTGCCAGCAGTCCCCTCGAGGCGGGAGGAGGGGAGCAGTTCTTC. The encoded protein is CASSPLEAGGGEQFF. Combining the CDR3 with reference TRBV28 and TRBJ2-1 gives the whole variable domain DVKVTQSSRYLVKRTGEKVFLECVQDMDHENMFWYRQDPGLGLRLIYFSYDVKMKEKGDIPEGYSVSREKKERFSLILESASTNQTSMYLCASSPLEAGGGEQFFGPGTRLTVL.

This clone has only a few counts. The CDR3 protein is CASSGRRGGELFF. The CDR3 region has the DNA TGTGCCAGCTCCGGGAGGAGGGGCGGGGAGCTGTTTTTT. The chain carries TRBV25-1 and TRBJ2-2; the match to TRBD2 covers 7 bases. Germline V gene lookup returns CDR1 MGHDK and CDR2 SYGVNS. The V and J ends lost 8 bases and 7 bases, in that order; junction bases with no gene match: 7. There are 13 residues in the CDR3.

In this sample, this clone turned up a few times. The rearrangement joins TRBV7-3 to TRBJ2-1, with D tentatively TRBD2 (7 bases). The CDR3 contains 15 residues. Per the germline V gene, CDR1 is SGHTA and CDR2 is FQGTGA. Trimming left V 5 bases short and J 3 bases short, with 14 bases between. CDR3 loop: CASSLGGGSYNEQFF. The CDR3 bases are TGTGCCAGCAGCCTTGGGGGCGGGAGCTACAATGAGCAGTTCTTC.

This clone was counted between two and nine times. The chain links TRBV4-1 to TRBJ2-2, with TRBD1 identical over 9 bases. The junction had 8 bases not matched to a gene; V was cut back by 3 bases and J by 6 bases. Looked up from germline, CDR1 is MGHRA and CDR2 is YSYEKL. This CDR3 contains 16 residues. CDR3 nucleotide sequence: TGCGCCAGCAGCCAGGGGACCGGGACAGGGCCCGGGGAGCTGTTTTTT. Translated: CASSQGTGTGPGELFF.

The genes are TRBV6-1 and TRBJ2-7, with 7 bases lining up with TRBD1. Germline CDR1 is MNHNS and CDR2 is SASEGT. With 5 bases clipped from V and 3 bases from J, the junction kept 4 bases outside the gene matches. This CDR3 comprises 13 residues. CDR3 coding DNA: TGTGCCAGCAGTAAATCAGGGGGCTACGAGCAGTACTTC. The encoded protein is CASSKSGGYEQYF.

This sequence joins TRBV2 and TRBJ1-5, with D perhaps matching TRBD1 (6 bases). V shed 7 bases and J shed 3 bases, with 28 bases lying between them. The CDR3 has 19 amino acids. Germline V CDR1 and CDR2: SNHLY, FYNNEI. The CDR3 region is CASTAGPFARQANNQPQHF. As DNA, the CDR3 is TGTGCCAGCACGGCCGGCCCATTCGCCAGACAGGCAAACAATCAGCCCCAGCATTTT.

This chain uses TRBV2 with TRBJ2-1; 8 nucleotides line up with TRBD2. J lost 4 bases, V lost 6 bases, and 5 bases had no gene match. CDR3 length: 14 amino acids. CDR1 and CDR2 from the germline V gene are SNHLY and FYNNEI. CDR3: CASRSGSEYNEQFF. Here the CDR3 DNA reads TGTGCCAGCAGGAGCGGGAGTGAATACAATGAGCAGTTCTTC.

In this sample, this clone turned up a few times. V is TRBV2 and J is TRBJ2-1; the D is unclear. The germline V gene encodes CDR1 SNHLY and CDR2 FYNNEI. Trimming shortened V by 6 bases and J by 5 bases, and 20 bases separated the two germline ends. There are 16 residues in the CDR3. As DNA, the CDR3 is TGTGCCAGCAGGCTCCCTTTCACACGTGCCCACAATGAGCAGTTCTTC. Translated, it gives CASRLPFTRAHNEQFF. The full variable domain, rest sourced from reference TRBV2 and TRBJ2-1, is EPEVTQTPSHQVTQMGQEVILRCVPISNHLYFYWYRQILGQKVEFLVSFYNNEISEKSEIFDDQFSVERPDGSNFTLKIRSTKLEDSAMYFCASRLPFTRAHNEQFFGPGTRLTVL.

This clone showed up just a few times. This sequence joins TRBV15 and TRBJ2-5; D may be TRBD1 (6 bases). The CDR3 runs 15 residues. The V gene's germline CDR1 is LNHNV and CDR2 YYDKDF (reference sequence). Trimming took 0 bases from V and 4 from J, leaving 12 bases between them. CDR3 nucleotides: TGTGCCACCAGCAGAGATAAGGACAGACGAGAGACCCAGTACTTC. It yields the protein CATSRDKDRRETQYF.

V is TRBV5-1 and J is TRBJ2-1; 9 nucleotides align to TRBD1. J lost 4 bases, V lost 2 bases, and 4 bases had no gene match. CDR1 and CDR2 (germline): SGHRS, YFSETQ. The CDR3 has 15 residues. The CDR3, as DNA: TGCGCCAGCAGCTTCGCGACAGGGGGATACAATGAGCAGTTCTTC. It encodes CASSFATGGYNEQFF.